These 23 T cell receptor beta chains were sequenced from one sample in a study of CD8+ T cells in alopecia areata. Reverse transcribed after extraction, RNA yielded cDNA as the sequencing template. Assay used: immunoSEQ multiplex PCR; TCRdb lists only in-frame clones, some missing. This sample has around 140,000 clones; around 49% occur once, and the top ten carry over 0.75%. Sequences were derived from CD4+ T cells sorted from blood, sampled at week 0. These receptors were taken from a human donor with alopecia areata.

The V call is TRBV7-2, the J call TRBJ2-6; D is possibly TRBD2 (5 bases). Germline CDR1 SGHTA, CDR2 FQGNSA. Trimming pared 1 base from V and 0 bases from J, leaving 10 bases between. The CDR3 sequence is 17 residues long. The CDR3 DNA follows: TGTGCCAGCAGCTTAGGGACTCGGCGCTCTGGGGCCAACGTCCTGACTTTC. Its protein is CASSLGTRRSGANVLTF.

This chain links TRBV27 with TRBJ1-5; 7 positions agree with TRBD1. Trimming removed 5 bases from V and 2 bases from J; junction bases left unmatched: 9. In germline, CDR1 is MNHEY, CDR2 SMNVEV (reference sequence). This CDR3 has 16 residues. Here the CDR3 DNA reads TGTGCCAGCAGTCGCTTGAGGGGGCTCGGCAATCAGCCCCAGCATTTT. Protein sequence: CASSRLRGLGNQPQHF.

This chain's CDR3 is CASSEGAGELFF. The CDR3 DNA follows: TGTGCCAGCAGTGAAGGGGCCGGGGAGCTGTTTTTT. The chain uses TRBV2 and TRBJ2-2; the D is unclear. This CDR3 has 12 residues. The germline gives CDR1 SNHLY, CDR2 FYNNEI. Trimming shortened V by 1 base and J by 6 bases, and 3 bases separated the two germline ends.

The CDR3 reads CASSPGQGRTQYF. The CDR3, as DNA: TGTGCCAGCAGCCCCGGACAGGGGAGGACCCAGTACTTC. The chain combines TRBV7-8 with TRBJ2-5; 9 bases map to TRBD1. This CDR3 is built from 13 residues. Germline assignment: CDR1 SGHVS and CDR2 FQNEAQ. V trimming: 5 bases; J trimming: 7 bases; junction bases outside the gene matches: 5.

V is TRBV9 and J is TRBJ2-2; weak D call: TRBD2 (6 bases). The CDR3 is 15 residues long. Germline CDR1 and CDR2: SGDLS and YYNGEE. The V end lost 2 bases, the J end lost 3 bases, and 11 bases lay between the germline ends. For the CDR3, the DNA is TGTGCCAGCAGCGTCGGCGGGACTGACACCGGGGAGCTGTTTTTT. Translated, it gives CASSVGGTDTGELFF. Filled out from reference TRBV9 and TRBJ2-2, the complete variable domain reads DSGVTQTPKHLITATGQRVTLRCSPRSGDLSVYWYQQSLDQGLQFLIQYYNGEERAKGNILERFSAQQFPDLHSELNLSSLELGDSALYFCASSVGGTDTGELFFGEGSRLTVL.

This clone came up once. The chain combines TRBV28 with TRBJ2-1; 10 bases line up with TRBD2. The germline CDR1 and CDR2 sequences are MDHEN and SYDVKM. Trimming at V came to 5 bases and at J to 6 bases, leaving 10 bases not matched to a gene. This CDR3 spans 16 amino acids. The CDR3 spells CASSPLSSGRPNEQFF. DNA of the CDR3: TGTGCCAGCAGTCCCCTCAGTAGCGGGAGGCCCAATGAGCAGTTCTTC.

This chain joins TRBV4-1 and TRBJ1-4; maybe TRBD1 (5 bases). Germline-derived CDR1 and CDR2 are MGHRA and YSYEKL. The CDR3 extends over 15 amino acids. With 6 bases removed from V and 8 bases from J, the gap between germline ends came to 19 bases. Here the CDR3 DNA reads TGCGCCAGCAGTCTAGGGGCCCTCCAGGACGAAAAACTGTTTTTT. This gives the protein CASSLGALQDEKLFF.

CDR3 residues: CASSLLRADTQYF. In DNA, the CDR3 is TGTGCCAGCAGCCTACTGAGGGCAGATACGCAGTATTTT. This rearrangement joins TRBV2 to TRBJ2-3; D may be TRBD2 (5 bases). This CDR3 is built from 13 residues. Trimming took 6 bases from V and 4 from J, leaving 11 bases between them. Germline V gene sequence: CDR1 SNHLY, CDR2 FYNNEI.

This clone was detected only a few times. This sequence joins TRBV18 and TRBJ2-5; D unresolved. The germline V and J ends were trimmed by 2 bases and 5 bases, with 6 bases remaining between them. The germline V gene has CDR1 KGHSH and CDR2 LQKENI. This CDR3 has 12 residues. The CDR3 loop reads CASSPAEETQYF. The CDR3 nucleotides read TGTGCCAGCTCACCAGCGGAGGAGACCCAGTACTTC.

V and J are TRBV9 and TRBJ2-3; 9 nucleotides agree with TRBD2. The junction had 3 bases not matched to a gene; V was cut back by 0 bases and J by 7 bases. Germline values: CDR1 SGDLS, CDR2 YYNGEE. The CDR3 is 14 amino acids. CDR3 nucleotide sequence: TGTGCCAGCAGCGTAGATAGCGGGAGTAATACGCAGTATTTT. Protein product: CASSVDSGSNTQYF.

The J gene is TRBJ2-5, the V gene TRBV30; 9 bases are a match to TRBD1. Germline V gene lookup returns CDR1 GTSNPN and CDR2 SVGIG (reference sequence). After removal of 1 base from V and 5 bases from J, the junction contained 8 bases not matched to a gene. There are 15 residues in the CDR3. The CDR3 sequence: CAWSAGQGSWETQYF. DNA for the CDR3: TGTGCCTGGAGTGCTGGACAGGGGTCCTGGGAGACCCAGTACTTC.

The chain uses TRBV7-9 and TRBJ2-1, with 9 bases identical to TRBD2. Trimming at V came to 7 bases and at J to 9 bases, leaving 13 bases not matched to a gene. The germline V gene encodes CDR1 SEHNR and CDR2 FQNEAQ (reference sequence). The CDR3 loop spans 15 amino acids. CDR3 in DNA: TGTGCCAGCACCCTCAATAGCGGGAGTGGGGGTGAGCAGTTCTTC. Translation gives CASTLNSGSGGEQFF.

This chain connects TRBV6-6 to TRBJ1-1, with a tentative D call TRBD1 (5 bases). Trimming pared 6 bases from V and 0 bases from J, leaving 11 bases between. CDR3 size: 14 residues. The V gene's germline CDR1 is MNHNY and CDR2 SVGAGI (reference sequence). CDR3 loop: CASSDGTLNTEAFF. The CDR3 DNA reads as TGTGCCAGCAGCGACGGGACTTTGAACACTGAAGCTTTCTTT.

The CDR3 nucleotides are TGTGCCAGTAAGTTTTTTGGACCGACGAACACCGGGGAGCTGTTTTTT. It is translated as CASKFFGPTNTGELFF. The J gene is TRBJ2-2, the V gene TRBV19; D ambiguous. In germline, CDR1 is LNHDA, CDR2 SQIVND (reference sequence). CDR3 length: 16 residues. V gave up 7 bases and J gave up 0 bases, with 15 bases separating them. Complete variable domain (other parts from reference TRBV19 and TRBJ2-2): DGGITQSPKYLFRKEGQNVTLSCEQNLNHDAMYWYRQDPGQGLRLIYYSQIVNDFQKGDIAEGYSVSREKKESFPLTVTSAQKNPTAFYLCASKFFGPTNTGELFFGEGSRLTVL.

This chain joins TRBV28 and TRBJ1-2, with 7 nucleotides matching TRBD1. Trimming at V came to 4 bases and at J to 7 bases, leaving 9 bases not matched to a gene. Germline V gene lookup returns CDR1 MDHEN and CDR2 SYDVKM. The CDR3 loop spans 14 amino acids. The CDR3 is CASSYAGGSRGYTF. CDR3 sequence (DNA): TGTGCCAGCAGTTACGCAGGGGGATCTCGTGGCTACACCTTC.

V usage is TRBV30 and J usage is TRBJ2-5; 7 bases align to TRBD2. This CDR3 has 14 residues. Germline V gene data show CDR1 as GTSNPN and CDR2 as SVGIG (reference sequence). The V and J ends lost 4 bases and 3 bases, in that order; junction bases with no gene match: 8. CDR3 coding DNA: TGTGCCTGGAAGGGAGGGCATCTAGAAGAGACCCAGTACTTC. As protein: CAWKGGHLEETQYF.

The V gene is TRBV27, the J gene TRBJ1-4; a possible D gene is TRBD1 (5 bases). V shed 0 bases and J shed 3 bases, with 8 bases lying between them. The CDR3 totals 15 residues. In germline, CDR1 is MNHEY, CDR2 SMNVEV (reference sequence). The CDR3 sequence: CASSLSGRSNEKLFF. As DNA, the CDR3 is TGTGCCAGCAGTTTATCGGGACGATCTAATGAAAAACTGTTTTTT.

The chain uses TRBV7-2 and TRBJ2-7, with D perhaps TRBD2 (5 bases). CDR3 size: 14 residues. Germline CDR1 is SGHTA and CDR2 is FQGNSA. Trimming left V 4 bases short and J 1 base short, with 11 bases between. CDR3 sequence: CASSYPERSYEQYF. CDR3 DNA: TGTGCCAGCAGCTACCCTGAGCGGTCCTACGAGCAGTACTTC.

In regard to this clone: A much larger clonotype is one base distant, so this may be a read error. This same CDR3 is encoded by further DNA sequences in the sample. The V gene is TRBV18, the J gene TRBJ2-6, with D possibly matching TRBD1 (5 bases). The CDR3 is 14 amino acids. Germline lookup yields CDR1 KGHSH and CDR2 LQKENI. V lost 8 bases, J lost 0 bases, and 8 bases lay in between. CDR3 amino acids: CASPRDSGANVLTF. DNA of the CDR3: TGTGCCAGCCCCAGGGACTCTGGGGCCAACGTCCTGACTTTC.

This clone was detected a few times. Other nucleotide sequences in the sample specify the same CDR3. V gene TRBV30 combines with J gene TRBJ2-1; D is perhaps TRBD2 (6 bases). CDR3 length: 12 amino acids. CDR1 and CDR2 from the germline V gene are GTSNPN and SVGIG (reference sequence). Trimming took off 0 bases at V and 10 bases at J, with 10 bases between the two ends. CDR3 region: CAWSVIGLEQFF. CDR3 DNA: TGTGCCTGGAGTGTAATCGGACTAGAGCAGTTCTTC.

The V call is TRBV4-2, the J call TRBJ1-5; 9 nucleotides agree with TRBD1. With 4 bases clipped from V and 6 bases from J, the junction kept 10 bases outside the gene matches. The CDR3 has 16 residues. Germline CDR1 reads LGHNA; CDR2 reads YNFKEQ. CDR3 DNA sequence: TGTGCCAGCAGCCCAGACCGGGACAGGGTCCGTCAGCCCCAGCATTTT. Protein sequence: CASSPDRDRVRQPQHF.

The rearrangement uses TRBV7-2 and TRBJ2-6; 9 bases fit TRBD1. The V gene end was trimmed by 4 bases and the J gene end by 1 base; junction bases not matched to a gene: 5. This CDR3 is 17 amino acids long. The germline CDR1 and CDR2 sequences are SGHTA and FQGNSA. CDR3 protein: CASSSQGALSGANVLTF. In DNA, the CDR3 is TGTGCCAGCAGCTCACAGGGGGCACTATCTGGGGCCAACGTCCTGACTTTC.

This chain links TRBV10-3 with TRBJ1-1; TRBD1 matches at 9 bases. The CDR3 runs to 15 residues. CDR1 and CDR2 (germline): ENHRY, SYGVKD. Trimming at V came to 10 bases and at J to 2 bases, leaving 11 bases not matched to a gene. CDR3 amino acids: CATQGGTGRNTEAFF. The DNA for the CDR3 is TGTGCCACCCAAGGAGGGACAGGGCGAAACACTGAAGCTTTCTTT.